A single sample gave rise to the 27 T cell receptor beta chains below, sequenced in a study of shared clonotypes between healthy human individuals. Repertoires were generated with immunoSEQ multiplex PCR, while TCRdb's copy carries only in-frame clones and drops some. The sample includes millions of clones, approximately 95% of them seen just once. The sample was naive CD4+ T cells sorted from blood. Subset given: CD45RA+ positively selected. Receptors were obtained from a man aged 18 to 29 in good health.

This chain joins TRBV2 and TRBJ2-3; the match to TRBD1 covers 7 bases. The CDR3 has 15 residues. Germline V lookup: CDR1 SNHLY, CDR2 FYNNEI. With V trimmed by 4 bases and J by 5 bases, 9 bases remained unmatched. In DNA, the CDR3 is TGTGCCAGCAGTGGCAGGACAGGCGACGAAGATACGCAGTATTTT. Translated: CASSGRTGDEDTQYF.

This clone was found once. This chain joins TRBV18 and TRBJ2-1; D is undetermined. This CDR3 spans 13 amino acids. The germline gives CDR1 KGHSH, CDR2 LQKENI. Between the trimmed V and J ends, which lost 6 bases and 5 bases, there was a span of 11 bases. The CDR3 loop reads CASSQTSDNEQFF. The CDR3, as DNA: TGTGCCAGCTCTCAAACCTCGGACAATGAGCAGTTCTTC.

This chain uses TRBV7-6 with TRBJ2-1, with TRBD1 as a possible D gene (5 bases). The CDR3 has 12 residues. Germline V gene data show CDR1 as SGHVS and CDR2 as FNYEAQ. Trimming stripped 5 bases from V and 10 bases from J, with 12 bases between. The CDR3 region is CASSLRVGEQFF. In nucleotides, the CDR3 is TGTGCCAGCAGCCTCAGGGTAGGGGAGCAGTTCTTC.

The genes are TRBV7-2 and TRBJ1-6, with D hard to call. Deletions cut 8 bases from V and 6 bases from J, with 17 bases between. The V gene's germline CDR1 is SGHTA and CDR2 FQGNSA. This CDR3 is built from 15 residues. As DNA, the CDR3 is TGTGCCAGCGCTGGTCTATCCCGGCCTAATTCACCCCTCCACTTT. It is translated as CASAGLSRPNSPLHF.

The CDR3 DNA reads as TGCAGCGTTGAAGGGGGACAGGGTTTTGAGGCTAACTATGGCTACACCTTC. Encoded protein: CSVEGGQGFEANYGYTF. The J gene is TRBJ1-2, the V gene TRBV29-1; 9 bases are a match to TRBD1. Germline V gives CDR1 SQVTM, CDR2 ANQGSEA. CDR3 length: 17 amino acids. V lost 1 base, J lost 0 bases, and 9 bases stayed unmatched.

The chain links TRBV10-3 to TRBJ2-3; D could derive from TRBD1 or TRBD2 (5 bases each). Germline CDR1 is ENHRY and CDR2 is SYGVKD. The V end lost 10 bases, the J end lost 2 bases, and 13 bases lay between the germline ends. This CDR3 contains 13 residues. The CDR3 sequence: CATVPGPTDTQYF. The CDR3 DNA sequence: TGTGCCACGGTTCCGGGGCCCACAGATACGCAGTATTTT.

The rearrangement links TRBV5-1 to TRBJ2-5; TRBD1 matches 7 bases. The CDR3 length is 13 residues. Germline V CDR1 and CDR2: SGHRS, YFSETQ. The V and J ends lost 3 bases and 2 bases, in that order; junction bases with no gene match: 1. CDR3 DNA: TGCGCCAGCAGCTGGACAGGTCAAGAGACCCAGTACTTC. Its translation is CASSWTGQETQYF.

On this clone: At one of its ends the junction is not consistent with the germline gene, which may arise from a read error. The V and J genes are TRBV10-1 and TRBJ1-1, with unresolved D. CDR1 and CDR2 (germline): WNHNN, SYGVQD (reference sequence). The CDR3 spans 13 residues. Here the CDR3 DNA reads TGCACCAGCAGTCGGCAGATGAACACTGAAGCTTTCTTT. Protein sequence: CTSSRQMNTEAFF.

Comments on this clone: The sample holds other DNA sequences that translate to the same CDR3. V is TRBV29-1 and J is TRBJ1-5, with 11 bases matching TRBD1. The germline gives CDR1 SQVTM, CDR2 ANQGSEA. The CDR3 extends over 13 amino acids. J lost 4 bases, V lost 6 bases, and 2 bases had no gene match. The chain's CDR3 is CSVGTGGNQPQHF. The CDR3 nucleotides are TGCAGCGTGGGGACAGGGGGAAATCAGCCCCAGCATTTT.

The chain is built from TRBV25-1 and TRBJ2-7; a weak D match, TRBD1 (6 bases). Germline loops: CDR1 MGHDK, CDR2 SYGVNS. The CDR3 spans 12 residues. Trimming cost V 3 bases and J 3 bases, with 6 bases left between them. CDR3 in amino acids: CASSDRGYEQYF. The CDR3 nucleotides read TGTGCCAGCAGTGACAGGGGCTACGAGCAGTACTTC.

The chain recombines TRBV7-2 with TRBJ1-2, with 7 nucleotides matching TRBD1. In germline, CDR1 is SGHTA, CDR2 FQGNSA. V dropped 3 bases and J dropped 8; count of bases not matched to a gene: 12. The CDR3 consists of 15 residues. The chain's CDR3 is CASSFEQGYTGGYTF. The CDR3 nucleotides read TGTGCCAGCAGCTTCGAACAGGGGTATACTGGAGGCTACACCTTC.

This chain uses TRBV7-2 with TRBJ2-2; TRBD2 matches 7 bases. CDR3 length: 18 residues. CDR1 and CDR2 (germline): SGHTA, FQGNSA. With V trimmed by 3 bases and J by 2 bases, 12 bases remained unmatched. CDR3 nucleotides: TGTGCCAGCAGCTTTAGCGGGTGGAGAGAGCTTAACACCGGGGAGCTGTTTTTT. It encodes CASSFSGWRELNTGELFF.

The genes are TRBV19 and TRBJ1-1; D is uncertain. Trimming pared 3 bases from V and 1 base from J, leaving 9 bases between. This CDR3 has 14 amino acids. Germline-derived CDR1 and CDR2 are LNHDA and SQIVND (reference sequence). This chain's CDR3 is CASSIGRANTEAFF. The CDR3 DNA follows: TGTGCCAGTAGTATCGGACGGGCGAACACTGAAGCTTTCTTT. Looking up the rest from reference TRBV19 and TRBJ1-1 gives the full variable domain: DGGITQSPKYLFRKEGQNVTLSCEQNLNHDAMYWYRQDPGQGLRLIYYSQIVNDFQKGDIAEGYSVSREKKESFPLTVTSAQKNPTAFYLCASSIGRANTEAFFGQGTRLTVV.

The CDR3 protein is CSAVRLDEQYF. CDR3 DNA: TGCAGTGCTGTCCGGTTGGACGAGCAGTACTTC. The rearrangement uses TRBV20-1 and TRBJ2-7; D not resolved. Trimming cost V 5 bases and J 5 bases, with 10 bases left between them. The CDR3 runs 11 residues. Germline assignment: CDR1 DFQATT and CDR2 SNEGSKA (reference sequence).

V usage is TRBV14 and J usage is TRBJ1-2; D may be TRBD1 (5 bases). CDR1 SGHDN and CDR2 FVKESK come from the germline V gene. This CDR3 has 14 residues. The V end was cut by 0 bases, the J end by 5 bases, with 10 bases between. CDR3 sequence: CASSQERGGYGYTF. The DNA for the CDR3 is TGTGCCAGCAGCCAAGAGAGGGGAGGGTATGGCTACACCTTC. Based on the CDR3 plus reference TRBV14 and TRBJ1-2, the full variable domain is EAGVTQFPSHSVIEKGQTVTLRCDPISGHDNLYWYRRVMGKEIKFLLHFVKESKQDESGMPNNRFLAERTGGTYSTLKVQPAELEDSGVYFCASSQERGGYGYTFGSGTRLTVV.

The V call is TRBV11-3, the J call TRBJ2-7; 7 bases agree with TRBD1. The junction had 8 bases not matched to a gene; V was cut back by 5 bases and J by 4 bases. CDR1 is SGHNT, CDR2 YENEEA, per germline. The length of the CDR3 is 14 residues. CDR3 DNA: TGTGCCAGCAGCCCAGAGGACAGGAGTTACGAGCAGTACTTC. It encodes CASSPEDRSYEQYF.

The J gene is TRBJ2-2, the V gene TRBV28; possible D gene TRBD2, 5 bases. V was shortened by 6 bases and J by 1 base, with 15 bases between the two germline ends. The CDR3 consists of 16 residues. In germline, CDR1 is MDHEN, CDR2 SYDVKM. This CDR3 reads CASRKTGVLNTGELFF. The CDR3 DNA reads as TGTGCCAGCAGAAAAACCGGGGTCTTGAACACCGGGGAGCTGTTTTTT.

The chain combines TRBV2 with TRBJ2-5; possible D gene TRBD2, 6 bases. Trimming removed 5 bases from V and 3 bases from J, with 10 bases in between. The CDR3 is made up of 13 amino acids. The germline gives CDR1 SNHLY, CDR2 FYNNEI. CDR3 DNA sequence: TGTGCCAGCAGTCGGGACTGGAAAGAGACCCAGTACTTC. Protein sequence: CASSRDWKETQYF.

Regarding this clone: A much larger clone differs by one base, so this may be a read error. Other DNA sequences of this sample code for an identical CDR3. This sequence joins TRBV6-6 and TRBJ2-7, with unresolved D. Germline CDR1 and CDR2: MNHNY and SVGAGI (reference sequence). V lost 2 bases to trimming and J lost 5 bases, with 7 bases between them. There are 12 residues in the CDR3. As DNA, the CDR3 is TGTGCCAGCAGTTACCTGGCAGACGAGCAGTACTTC. It yields the protein CASSYLADEQYF.

The rearrangement uses TRBV4-1 and TRBJ1-4; the match to TRBD1 covers 9 bases. Germline-derived CDR1 and CDR2 are MGHRA and YSYEKL. CDR3 size: 19 residues. J lost 8 bases, V lost 0 bases, and 16 bases had no gene match. The CDR3 coding sequence is TGCGCCAGCAGCCAAGATCCACTTGCATGGCGGACAGGGGACGAAAAACTGTTTTTT. Translating gives CASSQDPLAWRTGDEKLFF.

This chain joins TRBV18 and TRBJ2-1, with 9 positions matching TRBD2. CDR3 length: 16 residues. V shed 3 bases and J 9 bases; nucleotides not matched to a gene: 12. CDR1 is KGHSH, CDR2 LQKENI, per germline. The CDR3 spells CASSPLRAGGSGEQFF. In DNA, the CDR3 is TGTGCCAGCTCACCCCTAAGAGCGGGAGGTAGTGGTGAGCAGTTCTTC.

With respect to this clone: Other DNA sequences within the sample encode an identical CDR3. This chain joins TRBV18 and TRBJ1-1, with a tentative D call TRBD1 (5 bases). The CDR3 extends over 14 amino acids. The germline CDR1 and CDR2 sequences are KGHSH and LQKENI. V was clipped by 3 bases and J by 0 bases, with 8 bases between them. CDR3 sequence reads: CASSPTVLNTEAFF. The CDR3 nucleotides are TGTGCCAGCTCACCGACAGTCTTGAACACTGAAGCTTTCTTT.

This chain links TRBV5-1 with TRBJ1-1, with D maybe TRBD1 (5 bases). This CDR3 is 16 amino acids long. Germline V gene data show CDR1 as SGHRS and CDR2 as YFSETQ. With 7 bases removed from V and 0 bases from J, the gap between germline ends came to 19 bases. CDR3 DNA: TGCGCCAGCCGACTAGGAGGAACAGGCATGAACACTGAAGCTTTCTTT. This translates into CASRLGGTGMNTEAFF. Full variable domain (remainder filled in from reference TRBV5-1 and TRBJ1-1): KAGVTQTPRYLIKTRGQQVTLSCSPISGHRSVSWYQQTPGQGLQFLFEYFSETQRNKGNFPGRFSGRQFSNSRSEMNVSTLELGDSALYLCASRLGGTGMNTEAFFGQGTRLTVV.

V usage is TRBV5-1 and J usage is TRBJ2-5, with 9 bases that match TRBD2. V shed 3 bases and J 1 base; nucleotides not matched to a gene: 7. The CDR3 sequence is 16 residues long. The V gene's germline CDR1 is SGHRS and CDR2 YFSETQ. The CDR3 loop reads CASSSRASGTQETQYF. The DNA for the CDR3 is TGCGCCAGCAGCTCTCGGGCTAGCGGGACCCAAGAGACCCAGTACTTC.

V gene TRBV7-3 combines with J gene TRBJ2-3, with a tentative D call TRBD1 (6 bases). V lost 1 base and J 1 base, leaving 9 bases between the germline ends. Germline lookup yields CDR1 SGHTA and CDR2 FQGTGA. The CDR3 loop spans 15 amino acids. CDR3 coding DNA: TGTGCCAGCAGCTTAATCACAGGGCGCACAGATACGCAGTATTTT. It codes for CASSLITGRTDTQYF.

The chain carries TRBV6-1 and TRBJ2-7; the match to TRBD1 covers 7 bases. The CDR3 spans 15 residues. Per the germline V gene, CDR1 is MNHNS and CDR2 is SASEGT. After removal of 4 bases from V and 2 bases from J, the junction contained 8 bases not matched to a gene. CDR3 residues: CASSAEDRSPYEQYF. In nucleotides, the CDR3 is TGTGCCAGCAGTGCCGAGGACAGGAGTCCCTACGAGCAGTACTTC.

This rearrangement joins TRBV18 to TRBJ1-1; 8 bases line up with TRBD1. From germline, CDR1 is KGHSH and CDR2 LQKENI. Trimming at V came to 4 bases and at J to 5 bases, leaving 6 bases not matched to a gene. This CDR3 comprises 14 residues. In DNA, the CDR3 is TGTGCCAGCTCACGAGACAGGGGTGAGACTGAAGCTTTCTTT. Residues: CASSRDRGETEAFF.